This TCR beta chain was observed in a study of shared clonotypes between healthy human individuals (dated by TCRdb to between 2020 and 2021). Some background on the complete study: Three men and two women, aged 18 to 49 years, made up the cohort. Different laboratories and diverse techniques were used to prepare libraries and sequence TCR repertoires, to increase sequencing depth and limit assay-specific biases. Each donor's leukapheresis produced roughly between roughly 0.94 and 9.5 billion PBMCs. To estimate repertoire size and how much clonotype sharing occurs between individuals, the study deeply sequenced the blood TCR repertoires of about five healthy adults. For each donor, three plates each were used for CD4 naive and CD4 memory, two plates were used for CD8 naive, and one plate was used for CD8 memory.

Study-level results and caveats: Incomplete sequencing was indicated by rarefaction of sorted-subset datasets, despite the large sequencing depth. Sampling was limited to blood, and TCR repertoires in tissue likely differ from TCR repertoires in blood. About 4.5% of naive CD4, around 3.5% of naive CD8, approximately 2% of memory CD4, and less than 0.45% of memory CD8 clonotypes were shared across several donors. Higher generation probabilities were observed for clonotypes shared by all four sorted-subset donors than for non-shared clonotypes. Because the study included only a small number of donors, the genetic and exposure-history diversity represented was limited. Estimated clonotype richness was generally larger for naive than for memory subsets. Pairwise subsampling indicated that sequencing depth was expected to affect the degree of clonotype sharing among donors.

Healthy HIV-negative adults with no recently reported acute infections or vaccinations were included as donors. Every donor was a Caucasian adult residing in Nashville, Tennessee, USA. CD4+ T cells were enriched through magnetic negative selection, after which naive cells were positively selected on CD45RA and the remaining negative fraction served as the memory subset. Blood was obtained by leukapheresis, after which PBMCs were separated by Ficoll-Histopaque density gradient centrifugation and cryopreserved in liquid nitrogen vapor phase. Purity and quantity of every magnetically sorted T cell population were checked by analytical flow cytometry. Each sorted fraction had its genomic DNA isolated and then quantified by UV absorbance on a Nanodrop 2000c. Reading from cysteine to phenylalanine, the CDR3 counts 13 amino acids. Left in the record is the CDR3 DNA by itself, 39 bases read in frame from the first base. The V end loses 5 bases and the J end loses 8 bases, and a stretch of 14 bases separates them. Looking up the germline V gene (reference sequence) yields CDR1 MNHEY and CDR2 SMNVEV.

Using the deep immunoSEQ assay, multiplex PCR amplified TCR CDR3 regions from genomic DNA. Extracted genomic DNA from each cell subset was spread evenly across all wells of several immunoSEQ 96-well plates, with each plate serving as a replicate. Each replicate PCR for sorted subsets received about 220 ng genomic DNA, equal to tens of thousands of T cell genomes. Purified libraries were quantified with a Qubit 3.0 fluorometer, sized on a Bioanalyzer 2100, and re-quantified with the KAPA Library Quantification kit. A separate single-read 150-cycle Illumina NextSeq 550 flow cell was used to sequence each immunoSEQ 96-well plate. Per the authors' processing: Because the immunoSEQ output included only junctional sequences and no quality scores, the filtering could not be the same as the filtering used for full-length reads. To assign V/J genes and CDR3, sequences were annotated using PyIR, a Python wrapper for IgBLAST v1.9, with IMGT germline references. Reads were filtered out if the reads had weak V/J assignments (E-value above 1e-6), no CDR3, stop codons, out-of-frame junctions, or ambiguous translated residues. V3J clonotypes were defined by identical inferred V gene, J gene, and CDR3 amino acid sequence. To compute the percentage overlap between repertoires, the number of shared unique clonotypes was divided by the size of the smaller repertoire. Three approaches were used to assess repertoire richness: RTK rarefaction, the Chao1 estimator, and Recon v2.1 estimates of unobserved clonotypes. For all TCRbeta clonotypes obtained by the gDNA method from a few donors, generation probabilities were computed with OLGA. TCRdb took over this immuneACCESS table, retaining in-frame rearrangements with V and J assigned. Such tables are incomplete; in checked studies, under half of the missing clones stem from an unresolved V gene, and the remainder is unexplained. The D gene and trimming were derived from the DNA, and the V and J assignments and clone size from that table. This sample has approximately 1.1 million clones in its table, and 70% to 80% of those were observed once. Together, the top ten hold approximately 0.52% of the sample.

About this clone itself: Its recognized antigen is unknown. No much larger clone exists at a distance of one base, and base qualities are not known.

The source material was memory CD4+ T cells from PBMCs. What the cell subset or site label conveys for this sample: CD45RA-negative fraction. This TCR derives from a man aged 18 to 30 in good health. Some clones in this sample may be carry-over from other donors' samples. The chain joins TRBV27 to TRBJ2-3; the D gene is perhaps TRBD2, from 6 matching bases. The CDR3 protein: CASSGAGFSTQYF. The nucleotide sequence reads as follows: TGTGCCAGCAGTGGGGCGGGGTTTAGTACGCAGTATTTT.